Below are 29 T cell receptor beta chains sequenced from a single sample in a study of CD8+ T cells in alopecia areata. It was cDNA, reverse transcribed from extracted RNA, that served as the sequencing template. Data came from immunoSEQ multiplex PCR; TCRdb stores just in-frame clones and leaves some out. The repertoire holds around 100,000 clones, just under 60% seen once, with less than 20% in the top ten. Sample treatment: oral pan-JAK inhibitor, 5-10 mg twice daily. The source material was CD8+ T cells sorted from blood, sampled between weeks 55 and 65, from a patient treated with tofacitinib. All receptors come from a human donor with alopecia areata.

The CDR3 protein is CATRTSGEGDTQYF. Written as DNA, the CDR3 is TGTGCCACCAGGACTAGCGGGGAGGGAGATACGCAGTATTTT. V and J are TRBV10-3 and TRBJ2-3; the match to TRBD2 covers 12 bases. V was pared by 10 bases and J by 5 bases, with 7 bases of the junction left unmatched. This CDR3 contains 14 residues. Germline assignment: CDR1 ENHRY and CDR2 SYGVKD.

The chain has TRBV6-6 and TRBJ2-5; possibly TRBD1 for D (6 bases). The V end lost 7 bases, the J end lost 2 bases, and 14 bases lay between the germline ends. The CDR3 runs to 14 residues. Germline V gene data show CDR1 as MNHNY and CDR2 as SVGAGI (reference sequence). The CDR3 reads CASNPGHTQETQYF. The CDR3 DNA reads TGTGCCAGCAACCCGGGACACACACAAGAGACCCAGTACTTC.

This chain connects TRBV9 to TRBJ2-1, with 9 bases matching TRBD1. CDR3 length: 14 residues. Germline lookup yields CDR1 SGDLS and CDR2 YYNGEE. The V and J ends lost 1 base and 7 bases, in that order; junction bases with no gene match: 3. The DNA of the CDR3 is TGTGCCAGCAGCGTATCCGGGACAGGGAATGAGCAGTTCTTC. It encodes CASSVSGTGNEQFF.

This clone was counted between two and nine times. The genes are TRBV30 and TRBJ1-1, with D tentatively TRBD1 (5 bases). V was trimmed by 5 bases and J by 1 base, leaving 8 bases between them. Germline V gene sequence: CDR1 GTSNPN, CDR2 SVGIG (reference sequence). The CDR3 consists of 12 residues. CDR3 sequence: CAWCRGNTEAFF. The CDR3 bases are TGTGCCTGGTGTAGGGGGAACACTGAAGCTTTCTTT.

This clone was seen more than once but under ten times. The chain recombines TRBV7-9 with TRBJ2-1; no clear D. V dropped 5 bases and J dropped 5 bases, with 22 bases sitting between them. Germline CDR1 reads SEHNR; CDR2 reads FQNEAQ (reference sequence). The CDR3 covers 17 residues. The CDR3 nucleotides read TGTGCCAGCAGCCCTAAGCGAGGTTATCAATTTAACAATGAGCAGTTCTTC. It yields the protein CASSPKRGYQFNNEQFF.

V and J are TRBV7-6 and TRBJ2-6; no clear D gene. V was trimmed by 7 bases and J by 2 bases, leaving 18 bases between them. The CDR3 contains 17 residues. Germline values: CDR1 SGHVS, CDR2 FNYEAQ. Written as DNA, the CDR3 is TGTGCCAGCACCAGGTCGTCGCTAAGGACTGGGGCCAACGTCCTGACTTTC. Protein sequence: CASTRSSLRTGANVLTF.

This chain connects TRBV25-1 to TRBJ1-6, with a possible D match to TRBD1 (6 bases). The germline V and J ends were trimmed by 6 bases and 0 bases, with 12 bases remaining between them. CDR1 is MGHDK and CDR2 is SYGVNS in the germline V gene. The CDR3 sequence is 16 residues long. CDR3 DNA sequence: TGTGCCAGCAGGACAGGACGCCTCTCCTATAATTCACCCCTCCACTTT. Amino acids: CASRTGRLSYNSPLHF. Looking up the rest from reference TRBV25-1 and TRBJ1-6 gives the full variable domain: EADIYQTPRYLVIGTGKKITLECSQTMGHDKMYWYQQDPGMELHLIHYSYGVNSTEKGDLSSESTVSRIRTEHFPLTLESARPSHTSQYLCASRTGRLSYNSPLHFGNGTRLTVT.

In DNA, the CDR3 is TGTGCCTGGGGGAGGGGGGATACGCAGTATTTT. It codes for CAWGRGDTQYF. This chain uses TRBV30 with TRBJ2-3; tentative D call: TRBD2 (7 bases). V lost 5 bases and J 6 bases, leaving 9 bases between the germline ends. CDR3 length: 11 amino acids. CDR1 is GTSNPN, CDR2 SVGIG, per germline (reference sequence).

Only one count was recorded for this clone. This rearrangement joins TRBV4-2 to TRBJ2-3, with D perhaps TRBD2 (5 bases). The V and J ends lost 0 bases and 6 bases respectively, with 13 bases between them. This CDR3 contains 15 residues. In germline, CDR1 is LGHNA, CDR2 YNFKEQ. CDR3 in amino acids: CASSQEGPGGDTQYF. CDR3 coding DNA: TGTGCCAGCAGCCAAGAGGGCCCCGGAGGTGATACGCAGTATTTT.

The genes are TRBV29-1 and TRBJ1-1; D is unresolved. CDR3 length: 12 residues. The V gene lost 6 bases and the J gene lost 1 base, with 9 bases spanning the gap. The germline V gene has CDR1 SQVTM and CDR2 ANQGSEA. The CDR3 DNA reads TGCAGCGTCGACCGGGGGAACACTGAAGCTTTCTTT. Its translation: CSVDRGNTEAFF. Together with reference TRBV29-1 and TRBJ1-1, the CDR3 gives the full variable domain: SAVISQKPSRDICQRGTSLTIQCQVDSQVTMMFWYRQQPGQSLTLIATANQGSEATYESGFVIDKFPISRPNLTFSTLTVSNMSPEDSSIYLCSVDRGNTEAFFGQGTRLTVV.

This clone appeared a few times. This rearrangement joins TRBV29-1 to TRBJ2-3; no clear D. There are 12 residues in the CDR3. Between the trimmed V and J ends, which lost 7 bases and 3 bases, there was a span of 11 bases. Germline loops: CDR1 SQVTM, CDR2 ANQGSEA. The CDR3 DNA sequence: TGCAGCGCCCCGGGCAGGACAGATACGCAGTATTTT. Translated, it gives CSAPGRTDTQYF.

The rearrangement joins TRBV15 to TRBJ1-4; maybe TRBD1 (5 bases). The ends were cut back, 1 base at V and 5 bases at J, with 11 bases in the middle. The CDR3 contains 15 residues. The germline V gene has CDR1 LNHNV and CDR2 YYDKDF (reference sequence). The CDR3 DNA reads TGTGCCACCAGCAGAGCTGAGGGGAGGAATGAAAAACTGTTTTTT. Translated: CATSRAEGRNEKLFF.

This clone showed up just once. The chain uses TRBV13 and TRBJ1-4; 9 nucleotides align to TRBD1. V shed 5 bases, J shed 5 bases, and the junction held 6 bases outside the gene matches. This CDR3 spans 15 amino acids. From germline, CDR1 is PRHDT and CDR2 FYEKMQ (reference sequence). CDR3 DNA sequence: TGTGCCAGCAGCCCCAAGGGACAGGGCAATGAAAAACTGTTTTTT. Translating gives CASSPKGQGNEKLFF.

This chain uses TRBV11-2 with TRBJ2-2, with 9 bases aligning to TRBD1. Losses at the gene ends were 7 bases for V and 5 bases for J; bases not matched to a gene: 5. The CDR3 sequence is 14 residues long. CDR1 and CDR2 from the germline V gene are SGHAT and FQNNGV. CDR3 nucleotides: TGTGCCAGCACCGGACAGGGGAGAACCGGGGAGCTGTTTTTT. Its translation: CASTGQGRTGELFF.

The rearrangement links TRBV12-5 to TRBJ1-2, with D hard to call. CDR3 length: 14 residues. Germline lookup yields CDR1 LGHNT and CDR2 FRNRAP. V shed 3 bases and J shed 4 bases, with 12 bases lying between them. In nucleotides, the CDR3 is TGTGCTAGTGGTTTCTCGACCGTCCCCTATGGCTACACCTTC. This gives the protein CASGFSTVPYGYTF.

V gene TRBV9 combines with J gene TRBJ1-2; D is unresolved. V was shortened by 4 bases and J by 8 bases, with 12 bases between the two germline ends. Per germline, CDR1 SGDLS and CDR2 YYNGEE. The CDR3 covers 12 residues. The CDR3: CASSPNLGGYTF. In nucleotides, the CDR3 is TGTGCCAGCAGCCCCAACCTCGGGGGCTACACCTTC.

This clone appeared a few times. The CDR3 DNA sequence: TGTGCCTGGAGTGTAGGGGCAGGGCTTCAGCCCCAGCATTTT. Protein product: CAWSVGAGLQPQHF. V usage is TRBV30 and J usage is TRBJ1-5, with D perhaps matching TRBD1 (5 bases). This CDR3 comprises 14 residues. Trimming took 0 bases from V and 6 from J, leaving 12 bases between them. Germline CDR1 reads GTSNPN; CDR2 reads SVGIG (reference sequence).

This sequence joins TRBV11-2 and TRBJ2-7; 9 positions match TRBD2. V shed 2 bases and J 0 bases; nucleotides not matched to a gene: 11. Germline loops: CDR1 SGHAT, CDR2 FQNNGV. The CDR3 is 18 amino acids. The CDR3 DNA reads as TGTGCCAGCAGCTTATACCCTACCCCAGCGGGGGGCTCCTACGAGCAGTACTTC. This codes for CASSLYPTPAGGSYEQYF.

This clone was recorded a few times. The gene calls are TRBV7-2 and TRBJ2-2; 7 bases are a match to TRBD2. Germline-derived CDR1 and CDR2 are SGHTA and FQGNSA. The V and J ends lost 6 bases and 2 bases, in that order; junction bases with no gene match: 12. The CDR3 is 17 amino acids. CDR3 sequence reads: CASRNRWGGRNTGELFF. DNA of the CDR3: TGTGCCAGCAGAAACCGATGGGGCGGGAGAAACACCGGGGAGCTGTTTTTT.

The chain is built from TRBV5-1 and TRBJ2-5; D tentatively fits TRBD1 or TRBD2 (5 bases each). The V gene's germline CDR1 is SGHRS and CDR2 YFSETQ. V was trimmed by 4 bases and J by 5 bases, leaving 18 bases between them. CDR3 size: 15 residues. Here the CDR3 reads CASSTLFRDPETQYF. In nucleotides, the CDR3 is TGCGCCAGCAGCACTTTGTTCCGGGACCCCGAGACCCAGTACTTC.

Details on this clone: Different DNA sequences within this sample yield the same CDR3. The genes are TRBV4-1 and TRBJ2-3, with D unresolved. The CDR3 is made up of 13 amino acids. The V end was cut by 3 bases, the J end by 2 bases, with 6 bases between. From germline, CDR1 is MGHRA and CDR2 YSYEKL. The CDR3 DNA follows: TGCGCCAGCAGCCAGGCAGTCACAGATACGCAGTATTTT. Translated, it gives CASSQAVTDTQYF.

The chain employs TRBV2 and TRBJ2-2; unclear D gene. Germline V lookup: CDR1 SNHLY, CDR2 FYNNEI. The CDR3 is made up of 11 amino acids. The V end lost 4 bases, the J end lost 5 bases, and 2 bases lay between the germline ends. The CDR3 DNA is TGTGCCAGCAGTGTTACCGGGGAGCTGTTTTTT. Encoded protein: CASSVTGELFF.

The J gene is TRBJ1-4, the V gene TRBV29-1; D possibly corresponds to TRBD1 (6 bases). This CDR3 spans 12 amino acids. Trimming took 6 bases from V and 5 from J, leaving 10 bases between them. CDR1 SQVTM and CDR2 ANQGSEA come from the germline V gene. The chain's CDR3 is CSVWTENEKLFF. CDR3 DNA: TGCAGCGTGTGGACAGAAAATGAAAAACTGTTTTTT.

This clone has just one count. V usage is TRBV27 and J usage is TRBJ2-7; 7 nucleotides line up with TRBD1. The V segment lost 7 bases and the J segment 2 bases; nucleotides outside the gene matches: 11. The CDR3 has 15 amino acids. CDR1 and CDR2 (germline): MNHEY, SMNVEV (reference sequence). The CDR3 protein is CASNSAGGKAYEQYF. The CDR3 DNA follows: TGTGCCAGCAACTCGGCAGGGGGAAAAGCCTACGAGCAGTACTTC.

In this sample, this clone turned up a few times. This chain uses TRBV19 with TRBJ1-4, with a weak D call TRBD1 (5 bases). V was shortened by 6 bases and J by 7 bases, with 9 bases between the two germline ends. The germline V gene encodes CDR1 LNHDA and CDR2 SQIVND (reference sequence). The CDR3 is 12 amino acids. CDR3 amino acids: CASRTGGEKLFF. CDR3 bases: TGTGCCAGTAGAACAGGTGGTGAAAAACTGTTTTTT.

The chain links TRBV2 to TRBJ1-4; TRBD1 agrees at 11 bases. The germline CDR1 and CDR2 sequences are SNHLY and FYNNEI. V was clipped by 5 bases and J by 8 bases; unmatched bases: 4. This CDR3 spans 14 amino acids. CDR3 DNA: TGTGCCAGCAGTAGGACAGGGGGCCGAGAAAAACTGTTTTTT. Translating gives CASSRTGGREKLFF.

The chain recombines TRBV7-8 with TRBJ2-1; perhaps TRBD2 as D (6 bases). The CDR3 sequence is 16 residues long. Germline loops: CDR1 SGHVS, CDR2 FQNEAQ. The V gene lost 2 bases and the J gene lost 2 bases, with 13 bases spanning the gap. The CDR3 loop is CASSLRRVLTYNEQFF. The CDR3 nucleotides read TGTGCCAGCAGCTTAAGGAGGGTATTAACCTACAATGAGCAGTTCTTC.

The V and J genes are TRBV7-9 and TRBJ1-2, with D possibly TRBD1 on 5 matching bases. The CDR3 loop spans 18 amino acids. The germline V gene has CDR1 SEHNR and CDR2 FQNEAQ (reference sequence). V was trimmed by 5 bases and J by 2 bases, leaving 24 bases between them. DNA of the CDR3: TGTGCCAGCAGCCCAACGTCGGGGACTCTTGATCCCAACTATGGCTACACCTTC. Protein product: CASSPTSGTLDPNYGYTF.

The rearrangement joins TRBV25-1 to TRBJ2-3; D may be TRBD1 (6 bases). V was cut by 6 bases and J by 2 bases, with 12 bases left in between. The CDR3 sequence is 14 residues long. Germline assignment: CDR1 MGHDK and CDR2 SYGVNS. CDR3 in DNA: TGTGCCAGCAGGTCAGACAGGCTCACAGATACGCAGTATTTT. It translates to CASRSDRLTDTQYF.